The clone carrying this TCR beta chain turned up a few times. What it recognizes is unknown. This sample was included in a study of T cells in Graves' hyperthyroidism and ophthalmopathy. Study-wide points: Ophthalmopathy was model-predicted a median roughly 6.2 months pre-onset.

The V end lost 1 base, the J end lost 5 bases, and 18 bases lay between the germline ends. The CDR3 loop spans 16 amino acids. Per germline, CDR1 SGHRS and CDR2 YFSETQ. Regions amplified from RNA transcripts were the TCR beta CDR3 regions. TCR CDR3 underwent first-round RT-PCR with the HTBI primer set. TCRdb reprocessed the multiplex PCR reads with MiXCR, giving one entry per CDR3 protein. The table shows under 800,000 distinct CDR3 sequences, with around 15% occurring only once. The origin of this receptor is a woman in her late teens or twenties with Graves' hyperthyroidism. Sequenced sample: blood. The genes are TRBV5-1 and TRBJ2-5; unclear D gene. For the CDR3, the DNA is TGCGCCAGCAGCTTGATCCCCTCCACCATATCGGAGACCCAGTACTTC. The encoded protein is CASSLIPSTISETQYF.